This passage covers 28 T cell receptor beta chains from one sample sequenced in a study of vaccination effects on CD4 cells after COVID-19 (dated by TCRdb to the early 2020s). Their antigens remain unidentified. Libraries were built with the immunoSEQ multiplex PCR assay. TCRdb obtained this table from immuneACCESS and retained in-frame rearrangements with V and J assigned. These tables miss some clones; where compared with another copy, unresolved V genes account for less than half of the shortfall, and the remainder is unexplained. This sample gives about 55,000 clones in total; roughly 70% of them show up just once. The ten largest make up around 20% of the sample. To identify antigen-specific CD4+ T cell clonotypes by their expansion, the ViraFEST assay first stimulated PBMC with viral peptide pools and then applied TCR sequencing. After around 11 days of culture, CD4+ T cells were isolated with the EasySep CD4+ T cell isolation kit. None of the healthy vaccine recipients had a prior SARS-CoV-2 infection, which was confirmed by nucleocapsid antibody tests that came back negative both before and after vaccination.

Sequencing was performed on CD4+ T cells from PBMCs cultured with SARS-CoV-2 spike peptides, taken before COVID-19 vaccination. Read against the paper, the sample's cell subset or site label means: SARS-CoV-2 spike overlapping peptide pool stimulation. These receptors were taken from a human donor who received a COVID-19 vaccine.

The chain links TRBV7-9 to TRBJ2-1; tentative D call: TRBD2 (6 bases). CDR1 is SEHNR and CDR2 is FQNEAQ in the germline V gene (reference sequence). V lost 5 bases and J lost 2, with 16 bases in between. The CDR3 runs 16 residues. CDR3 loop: CASSLLSQRAYNEQFF. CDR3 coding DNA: TGTGCCAGCAGCCTCCTAAGCCAGCGGGCCTACAATGAGCAGTTCTTC.

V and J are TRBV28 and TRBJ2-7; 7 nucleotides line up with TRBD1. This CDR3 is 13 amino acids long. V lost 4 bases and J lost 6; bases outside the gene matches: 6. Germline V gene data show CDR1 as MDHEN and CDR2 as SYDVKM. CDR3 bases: TGTGCCAGCAGTTCAGGTCAGGGGGTCGAGCAGTACTTC. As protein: CASSSGQGVEQYF.

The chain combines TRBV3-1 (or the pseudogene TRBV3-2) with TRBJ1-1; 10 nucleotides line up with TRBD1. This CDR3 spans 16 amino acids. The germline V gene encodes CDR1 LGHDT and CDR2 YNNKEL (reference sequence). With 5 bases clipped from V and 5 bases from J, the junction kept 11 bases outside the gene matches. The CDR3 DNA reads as TGTGCCAGCAGCAAGGGGGTGGGACAGGGGAAGACTGAAGCTTTCTTT. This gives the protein CASSKGVGQGKTEAFF.

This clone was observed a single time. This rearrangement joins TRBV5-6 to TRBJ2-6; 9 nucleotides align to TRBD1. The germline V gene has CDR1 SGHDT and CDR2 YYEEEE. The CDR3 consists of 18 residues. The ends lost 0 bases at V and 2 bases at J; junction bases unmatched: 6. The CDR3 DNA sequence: TGTGCCAGCAGCTTGGGGACAGGGGAATGGGCTGGGGCCAACGTCCTGACTTTC. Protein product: CASSLGTGEWAGANVLTF.

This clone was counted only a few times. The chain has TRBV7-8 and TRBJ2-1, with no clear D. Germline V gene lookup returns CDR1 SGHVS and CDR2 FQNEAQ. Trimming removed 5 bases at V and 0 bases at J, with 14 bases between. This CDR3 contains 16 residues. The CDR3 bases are TGTGCCAGCAGCCTCCCCTACTGGGTCTCCTACAATGAGCAGTTCTTC. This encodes CASSLPYWVSYNEQFF. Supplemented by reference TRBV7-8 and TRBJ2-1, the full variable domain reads GAGVSQSPRYKVAKRGQDVALRCDPISGHVSLFWYQQALGQGPEFLTYFQNEAQLDKSGLPSDRFFAERPEGSVSTLKIQRTQQEDSAVYLCASSLPYWVSYNEQFFGPGTRLTVL.

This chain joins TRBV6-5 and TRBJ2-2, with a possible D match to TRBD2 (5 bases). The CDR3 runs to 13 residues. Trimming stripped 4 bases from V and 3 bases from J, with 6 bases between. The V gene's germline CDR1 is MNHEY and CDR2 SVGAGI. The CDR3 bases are TGTGCCAGCAGTTGGACTTACACCGGGGAGCTGTTTTTT. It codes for CASSWTYTGELFF.

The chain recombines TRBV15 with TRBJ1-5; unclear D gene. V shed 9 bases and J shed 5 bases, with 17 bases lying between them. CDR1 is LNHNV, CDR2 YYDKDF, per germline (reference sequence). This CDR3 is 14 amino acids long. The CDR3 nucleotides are TGTGCCACTACCAGTCGACGGGATTATCAGCCCCAGCATTTT. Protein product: CATTSRRDYQPQHF.

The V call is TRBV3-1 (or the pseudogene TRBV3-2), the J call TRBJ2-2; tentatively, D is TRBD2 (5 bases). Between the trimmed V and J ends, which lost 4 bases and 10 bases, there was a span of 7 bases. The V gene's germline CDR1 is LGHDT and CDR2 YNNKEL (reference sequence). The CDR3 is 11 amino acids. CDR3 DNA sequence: TGTGCCAGCAGCCGTCTAGCGGAGCTGTTTTTT. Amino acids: CASSRLAELFF.

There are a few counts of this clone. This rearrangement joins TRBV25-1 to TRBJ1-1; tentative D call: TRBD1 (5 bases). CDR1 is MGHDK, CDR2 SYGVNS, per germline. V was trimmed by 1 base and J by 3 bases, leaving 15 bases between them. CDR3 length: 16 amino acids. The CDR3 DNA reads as TGTGCCAGCAGTGAATTGGGGGGGGTCAAGCACACTGAAGCTTTCTTT. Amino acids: CASSELGGVKHTEAFF.

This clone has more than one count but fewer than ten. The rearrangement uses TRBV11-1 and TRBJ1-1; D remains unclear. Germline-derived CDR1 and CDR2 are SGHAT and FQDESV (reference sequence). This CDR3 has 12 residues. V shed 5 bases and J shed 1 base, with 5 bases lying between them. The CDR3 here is CASSPRNTEAFF. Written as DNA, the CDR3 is TGTGCCAGCAGCCCCCGGAACACTGAAGCTTTCTTT.

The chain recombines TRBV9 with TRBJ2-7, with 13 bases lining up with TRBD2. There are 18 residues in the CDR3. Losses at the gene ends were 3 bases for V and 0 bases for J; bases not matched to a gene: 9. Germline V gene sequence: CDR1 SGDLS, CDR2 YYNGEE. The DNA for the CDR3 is TGTGCCAGCAGCGCGGGACTAGCGGGGCCCGGGGCCTCCTACGAGCAGTACTTC. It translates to CASSAGLAGPGASYEQYF.

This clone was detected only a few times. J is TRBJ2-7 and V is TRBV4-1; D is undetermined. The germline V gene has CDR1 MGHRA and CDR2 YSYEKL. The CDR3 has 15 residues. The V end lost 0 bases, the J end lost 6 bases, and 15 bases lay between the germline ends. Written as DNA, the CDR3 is TGCGCCAGCAGCCAAGATCGGCACCCCGTAGGCGAGCAGTACTTC. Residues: CASSQDRHPVGEQYF.

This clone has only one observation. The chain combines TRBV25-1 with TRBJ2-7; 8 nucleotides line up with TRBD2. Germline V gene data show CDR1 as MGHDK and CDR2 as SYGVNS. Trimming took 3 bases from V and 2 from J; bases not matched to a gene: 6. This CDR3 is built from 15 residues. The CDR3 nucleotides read TGTGCCAGCAGTGATCCAAGCGGGGGAGCCTACGAGCAGTACTTC. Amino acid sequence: CASSDPSGGAYEQYF.

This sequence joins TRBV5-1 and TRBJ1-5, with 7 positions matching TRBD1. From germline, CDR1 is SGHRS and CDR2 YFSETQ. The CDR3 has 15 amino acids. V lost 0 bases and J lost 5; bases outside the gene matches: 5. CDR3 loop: CASSLDRGDDQPQHF. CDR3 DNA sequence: TGCGCCAGCAGCTTGGACAGGGGAGATGATCAGCCCCAGCATTTT.

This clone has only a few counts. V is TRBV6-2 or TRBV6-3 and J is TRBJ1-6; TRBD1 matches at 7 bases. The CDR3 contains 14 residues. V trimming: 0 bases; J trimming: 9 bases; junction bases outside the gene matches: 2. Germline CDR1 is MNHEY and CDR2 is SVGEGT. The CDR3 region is CASSYSTGRSPLHF. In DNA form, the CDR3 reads TGTGCCAGCAGTTACTCGACAGGGCGTTCACCCCTCCACTTT.

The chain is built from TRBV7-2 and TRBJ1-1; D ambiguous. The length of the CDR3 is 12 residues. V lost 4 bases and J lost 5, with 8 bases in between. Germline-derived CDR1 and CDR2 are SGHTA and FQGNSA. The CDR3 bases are TGTGCCAGCAGCTCATTTTGGACTGAAGCTTTCTTT. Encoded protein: CASSSFWTEAFF.

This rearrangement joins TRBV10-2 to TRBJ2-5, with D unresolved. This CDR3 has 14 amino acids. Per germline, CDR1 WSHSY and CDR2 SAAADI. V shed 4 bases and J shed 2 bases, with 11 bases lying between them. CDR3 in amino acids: CASSVRLQQETQYF. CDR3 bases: TGCGCCAGCAGTGTTAGGCTACAGCAAGAGACCCAGTACTTC.

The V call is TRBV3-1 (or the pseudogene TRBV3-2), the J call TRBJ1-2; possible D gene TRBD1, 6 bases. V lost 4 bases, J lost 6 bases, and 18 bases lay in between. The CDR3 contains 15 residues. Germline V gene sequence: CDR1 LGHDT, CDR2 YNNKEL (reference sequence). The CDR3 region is CASSPPQGRLDGYTF. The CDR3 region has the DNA TGTGCCAGCAGCCCCCCACAGGGTCGGTTGGATGGCTACACCTTC.

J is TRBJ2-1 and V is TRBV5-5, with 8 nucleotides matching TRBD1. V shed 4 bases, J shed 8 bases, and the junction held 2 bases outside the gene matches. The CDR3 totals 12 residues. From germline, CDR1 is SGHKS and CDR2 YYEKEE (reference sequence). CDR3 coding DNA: TGTGCCAGCAGCGGGACAGGTGATGAGCAGTTCTTC. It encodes CASSGTGDEQFF.

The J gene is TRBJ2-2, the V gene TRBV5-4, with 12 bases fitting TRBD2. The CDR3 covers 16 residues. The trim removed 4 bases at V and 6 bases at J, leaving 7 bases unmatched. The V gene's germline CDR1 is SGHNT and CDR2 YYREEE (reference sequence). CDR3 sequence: CASSPNPSGRAGELFF. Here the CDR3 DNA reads TGTGCCAGCAGCCCGAACCCTAGCGGGAGGGCCGGGGAGCTGTTTTTT.

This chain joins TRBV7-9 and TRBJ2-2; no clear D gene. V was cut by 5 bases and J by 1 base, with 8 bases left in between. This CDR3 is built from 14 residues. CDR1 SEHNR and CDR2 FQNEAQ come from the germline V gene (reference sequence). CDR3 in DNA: TGTGCCAGCAGCCCGAGACGGAACACCGGGGAGCTGTTTTTT. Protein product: CASSPRRNTGELFF.

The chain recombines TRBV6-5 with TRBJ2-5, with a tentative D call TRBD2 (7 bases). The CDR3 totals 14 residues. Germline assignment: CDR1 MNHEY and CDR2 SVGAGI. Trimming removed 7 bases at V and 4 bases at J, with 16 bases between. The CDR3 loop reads CASTSRGRVETQYF. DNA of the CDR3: TGTGCCAGCACATCGCGGGGGCGGGTAGAGACCCAGTACTTC.

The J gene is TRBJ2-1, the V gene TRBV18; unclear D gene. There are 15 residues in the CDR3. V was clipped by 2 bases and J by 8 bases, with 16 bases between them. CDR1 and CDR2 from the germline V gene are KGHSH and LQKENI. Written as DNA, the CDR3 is TGTGCCAGCTCACCATTACGCCAAGACTTAGATGAGCAGTTCTTC. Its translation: CASSPLRQDLDEQFF.

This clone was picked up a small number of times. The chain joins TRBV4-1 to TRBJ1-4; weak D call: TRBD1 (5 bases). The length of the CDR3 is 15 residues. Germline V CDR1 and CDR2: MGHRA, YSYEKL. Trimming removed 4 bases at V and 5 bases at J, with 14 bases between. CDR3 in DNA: TGCGCCAGCAGCCTCCTCAGGGCGGGCAATGAAAAACTGTTTTTT. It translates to CASSLLRAGNEKLFF.

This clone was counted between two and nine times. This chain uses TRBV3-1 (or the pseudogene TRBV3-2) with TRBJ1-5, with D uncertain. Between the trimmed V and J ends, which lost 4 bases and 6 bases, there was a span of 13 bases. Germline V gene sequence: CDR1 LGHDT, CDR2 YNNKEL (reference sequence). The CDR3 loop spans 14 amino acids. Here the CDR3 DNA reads TGTGCCAGCAGCCTACGAGAGGGTGGTCAGCCCCAGCATTTT. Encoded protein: CASSLREGGQPQHF.

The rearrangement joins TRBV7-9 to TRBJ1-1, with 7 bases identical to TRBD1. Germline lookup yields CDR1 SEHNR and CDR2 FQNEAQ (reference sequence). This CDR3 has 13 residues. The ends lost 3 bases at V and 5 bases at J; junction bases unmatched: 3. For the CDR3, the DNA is TGTGCCAGCAGCTTTAGCAGGGGGACTGAAGCTTTCTTT. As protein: CASSFSRGTEAFF.

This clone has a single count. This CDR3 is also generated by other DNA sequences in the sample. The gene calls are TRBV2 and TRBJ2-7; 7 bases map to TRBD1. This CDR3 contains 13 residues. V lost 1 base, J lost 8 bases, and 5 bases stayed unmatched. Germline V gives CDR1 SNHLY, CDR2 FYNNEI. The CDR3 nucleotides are TGTGCCAGCAGTGAAGAAAAGACAGGGAAGCAGTACTTC. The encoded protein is CASSEEKTGKQYF.

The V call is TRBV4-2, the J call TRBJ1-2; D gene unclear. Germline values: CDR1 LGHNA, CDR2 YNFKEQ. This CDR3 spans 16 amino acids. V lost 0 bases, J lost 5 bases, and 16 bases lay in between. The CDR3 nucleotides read TGTGCCAGCAGCCAAGATCTCCACTCGACTACTTATGGCTACACCTTC. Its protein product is CASSQDLHSTTYGYTF.